These T cell receptor beta chains were read from a single sample in a study of T cell responses to AZD1222 COVID-19 vaccine. TCRdb keeps only in-frame clones here, not all; method: immunoSEQ multiplex PCR. The table has about 100,000 clones, 70% to 90% seen once. The source was peripheral blood, collected on day 0 of AZD1222 vaccination. These receptor sequences come from an adult in good health. CDR3s leave out the opening cysteine and the closing phenylalanine or tryptophan. Only some rows state a clone size, as once, few, many or a class for expanded clones.

CDR3 protein: ATSFGTRGSPLH
clone size: NA
V gene: TRBV19
J gene: TRBJ1-6

CDR3 protein: ASTRTGDNEQF
clone size: once
V gene: TRBV5-4
J gene: TRBJ2-1

CDR3 protein: ASSLNSNQPQH
clone size: once
V gene: TRBV12-3/TRBV12-4
J gene: TRBJ1-5

CDR3 protein: ASSRTGGWEKLF
clone size: NA
V gene: TRBV11-3
J gene: TRBJ1-4

CDR3 protein: ASSQEIRTSGAYEQY
clone size: once
V gene: TRBV4-2
J gene: TRBJ2-7

CDR3 protein: ASSEAQDPLDEQY
clone size: NA
V gene: TRBV2
J gene: TRBJ2-7

CDR3 protein: ASSQRDQDTPQPQH
clone size: once
V gene: TRBV23-1
J gene: TRBJ1-5

CDR3 protein: ASSATGNTIY
clone size: NA
V gene: TRBV14
J gene: TRBJ1-3

CDR3 protein: ASSPRPSGLTSYEQY
clone size: NA
V gene: TRBV9
J gene: TRBJ2-7

CDR3 protein: ASSLRGGTTGEQF
clone size: NA
V gene: TRBV27
J gene: TRBJ2-1

CDR3 protein: ASSLGSGWATEAF
clone size: NA
V gene: TRBV5-6
J gene: TRBJ1-1

CDR3 protein: ASSLERTYEQY
clone size: NA
V gene: TRBV7-9
J gene: TRBJ2-7

CDR3 protein: ASGLLAGTGEASGYT
clone size: NA
V gene: TRBV12-5
J gene: TRBJ1-2

CDR3 protein: ASSGGGDTQY
clone size: once
V gene: TRBV2
J gene: TRBJ2-3

CDR3 protein: ASRGWAAENTEAF
clone size: NA
V gene: TRBV2
J gene: TRBJ1-1

CDR3 protein: ASSFPSGNSPLH
clone size: NA
V gene: TRBV5-8
J gene: TRBJ1-6

CDR3 protein: ATSDVTRGAQETQY
clone size: NA
V gene: TRBV24-1
J gene: TRBJ2-5

CDR3 protein: ASSLASLAGTSTDTQY
clone size: NA
V gene: TRBV7-2
J gene: TRBJ2-3

CDR3 protein: ASSSVEGGSEAF
clone size: NA
V gene: TRBV5-4
J gene: TRBJ1-1

CDR3 protein: ASSTHRVGNQPQH
clone size: NA
V gene: TRBV6-5
J gene: TRBJ1-5

CDR3 protein: AWGTPGPGEKLF
clone size: NA
V gene: TRBV30
J gene: TRBJ1-4

CDR3 protein: ASSRTWGAPYEQY
clone size: NA
V gene: TRBV5-5
J gene: TRBJ2-7

CDR3 protein: ASSLASYEQY
clone size: once
V gene: TRBV28
J gene: TRBJ2-7

CDR3 protein: ASSRGDWNTEAF
clone size: once
V gene: TRBV5-1
J gene: TRBJ1-1

CDR3 protein: ASSVTGFSGANVLT
clone size: NA
V gene: TRBV2
J gene: TRBJ2-6

CDR3 protein: ASSLGAATTQY
clone size: NA
V gene: TRBV7-2
J gene: TRBJ2-3

CDR3 protein: ASSPRGLNYGYT
clone size: NA
V gene: TRBV5-4
J gene: TRBJ1-2

CDR3 protein: ASSSPSSLNTEAF
clone size: NA
V gene: TRBV7-2
J gene: TRBJ1-1

CDR3 protein: ASRDFGVVFTEAF
clone size: once
V gene: TRBV2
J gene: TRBJ1-1

CDR3 protein: ASSIEATNEKLF
clone size: few
V gene: TRBV5-5
J gene: TRBJ1-4

CDR3 protein: ASSTPRDPGYEQY
clone size: NA
V gene: TRBV6-5
J gene: TRBJ2-7

CDR3 protein: ASSDPQGRTNEKLF
clone size: NA
V gene: TRBV19
J gene: TRBJ1-4

CDR3 protein: ASSLIAIASYEQY
clone size: NA
V gene: TRBV5-1
J gene: TRBJ2-7

CDR3 protein: ASSPGTPTSQETQY
clone size: NA
V gene: TRBV7-9
J gene: TRBJ2-5

CDR3 protein: ASRPNRGNEQF
clone size: few
V gene: TRBV11-3
J gene: TRBJ2-1

CDR3 protein: ASSRISDTQY
clone size: NA
V gene: TRBV12-3/TRBV12-4
J gene: TRBJ2-3

CDR3 protein: ASSAGRRNSPLH
clone size: NA
V gene: TRBV2
J gene: TRBJ1-6

CDR3 protein: ASSSTSGPGSPLH
clone size: NA
V gene: TRBV7-9
J gene: TRBJ1-6

CDR3 protein: ASTDRAGFIRREAF
clone size: NA
V gene: TRBV19
J gene: TRBJ1-1

CDR3 protein: AIKPGQGAATDTEAF
clone size: NA
V gene: TRBV10-3
J gene: TRBJ1-1

CDR3 protein: ASSPAGNTIY
clone size: NA
V gene: TRBV12-3/TRBV12-4
J gene: TRBJ1-3

CDR3 protein: ASSMGGTANEQY
clone size: few
V gene: TRBV6-5
J gene: TRBJ2-7

CDR3 protein: ASSDRNTEAF
clone size: few
V gene: TRBV2
J gene: TRBJ1-1